The 20 T cell receptor beta chains in this list originate from one sample, sequenced in a study of cytomegalovirus exposure and HLA in healthy donors. Primers included in the PCR were 60 Vbeta and 13 Jbeta primers. This table comes from immunoSEQ multiplex PCR, and its TCRdb copy is limited to in-frame clones, with some not included. Of approximately 70,000 clones listed, roughly 78% are singletons. What was sequenced was PBMCs. The receptors come from a man aged 35 to 55 in good health and CMV-seronegative.

The chain recombines TRBV7-2 with TRBJ2-3; 10 nucleotides match TRBD2. Germline V gives CDR1 SGHTA, CDR2 FQGNSA. V shed 4 bases, J shed 1 base, and the junction held 5 bases outside the gene matches. The CDR3 has 16 amino acids. The DNA of the CDR3 is TGTGCCAGCAGCTGGGCCGGGACTAGCGGCACAGATACGCAGTATTTT. Translated: CASSWAGTSGTDTQYF.

The J gene is TRBJ1-5, the V gene TRBV2; D uncertain. The CDR3 spans 15 residues. Germline V lookup: CDR1 SNHLY, CDR2 FYNNEI. Trimming took off 6 bases at V and 2 bases at J, with 14 bases between the two ends. CDR3 DNA: TGTGCCAGCAGGAACGAGGGTGGCGGCAATCAGCCCCAGCATTTT. It specifies CASRNEGGGNQPQHF.

This clone was picked up a small number of times. The chain recombines TRBV12-5 with TRBJ2-5; 8 nucleotides line up with TRBD1. The CDR3 totals 14 residues. Germline-derived CDR1 and CDR2 are LGHNT and FRNRAP. J was trimmed by 5 bases and V by 6 bases; bases with no gene match: 8. The DNA for the CDR3 is TGTGCTAGTGGCAAAAACAGGGGGTCGGAGACCCAGTACTTC. Translated: CASGKNRGSETQYF.

The chain couples TRBV27 to TRBJ2-2; 10 bases are a match to TRBD1. Germline CDR1 reads MNHEY; CDR2 reads SMNVEV (reference sequence). CDR3 size: 17 residues. The junction had 11 bases not matched to a gene; V was cut back by 5 bases and J by 5 bases. The CDR3 DNA sequence: TGTGCCAGCAGTCCCCTTTGGACAGGGGGATGGACCGGGGAGCTGTTTTTT. Amino acid sequence: CASSPLWTGGWTGELFF.

This clone was picked up one time. The chain couples TRBV19 to TRBJ2-7; D may be TRBD1 (5 bases). This CDR3 has 14 residues. CDR1 LNHDA and CDR2 SQIVND come from the germline V gene (reference sequence). With 5 bases removed from V and 3 bases from J, the gap between germline ends came to 14 bases. CDR3 bases: TGTGCCAGTAGTCCTTCGGACACTCGCTACGAGCAGTACTTC. Its protein is CASSPSDTRYEQYF.

The rearrangement uses TRBV14 and TRBJ2-5, with D perhaps matching TRBD2 (7 bases). The J call may be mistaken, given a closer DNA end match to TRBJ2-7. Looked up from germline, CDR1 is SGHDN and CDR2 is FVKESK. The CDR3 covers 15 residues. CDR3 coding DNA: TGTGCCAGCAGCCAAGTGAGGGGGGGTTCGTACGAGCAGTACTTC. Protein: CASSQVRGGSYEQYF.

The chain has TRBV19 and TRBJ1-5, with 10 bases fitting TRBD1. CDR3 length: 18 amino acids. Trimming cost V 6 bases and J 2 bases; bases outside gene matches: 13. Per the germline V gene, CDR1 is LNHDA and CDR2 is SQIVND (reference sequence). The CDR3 loop reads CASRGQGPYLYRNQPQHF. The CDR3 DNA follows: TGTGCCAGTAGGGGACAGGGGCCTTATTTATATCGCAATCAGCCCCAGCATTTT.

The chain is built from TRBV19 and TRBJ1-1; TRBD1 agrees at 9 bases. Germline V gene data show CDR1 as LNHDA and CDR2 as SQIVND (reference sequence). The CDR3 covers 14 residues. V lost 7 bases and J lost 7; bases outside the gene matches: 10. DNA for the CDR3: TGTGCCAGTACAGTCAACAGGGGGCAGGTTGAAGCTTTCTTT. Residues: CASTVNRGQVEAFF.

This sequence joins TRBV27 and TRBJ2-1; TRBD2 aligns across 10 bases. In germline, CDR1 is MNHEY, CDR2 SMNVEV (reference sequence). The V gene end was trimmed by 7 bases and the J gene end by 1 base; junction bases not matched to a gene: 4. The CDR3 runs 15 residues. CDR3: CASNRAGGSYNEQFF. CDR3 in DNA: TGTGCCAGCAATCGAGCGGGGGGGTCCTACAATGAGCAGTTCTTC.

This chain links TRBV4-2 with TRBJ2-7, with a weak D call TRBD2 (5 bases). The CDR3 extends over 14 amino acids. Trimming pared 3 bases from V and 0 bases from J, leaving 9 bases between. The germline V gene has CDR1 LGHNA and CDR2 YNFKEQ. Here the CDR3 DNA reads TGTGCCAGCAGCCACGTGGGGAGCTCCTACGAGCAGTACTTC. Translated, it gives CASSHVGSSYEQYF.

J is TRBJ2-7 and V is TRBV27; 7 positions agree with TRBD2. There are 15 residues in the CDR3. V was clipped by 4 bases and J by 1 base; unmatched bases: 7. The V gene's germline CDR1 is MNHEY and CDR2 SMNVEV (reference sequence). The CDR3 sequence: CASSWDGAGSYEQYF. The CDR3 DNA sequence: TGTGCCAGCAGTTGGGATGGAGCGGGGTCCTACGAGCAGTACTTC.

The chain uses TRBV27 and TRBJ2-7; D not certain. From germline, CDR1 is MNHEY and CDR2 SMNVEV (reference sequence). This CDR3 is built from 13 residues. Deletions cut 1 base from V and 2 bases from J, with 6 bases between. In DNA form, the CDR3 reads TGTGCCAGCAGTTTATTGGGCCCCTACGAGCAGTACTTC. Protein: CASSLLGPYEQYF.

The chain joins TRBV28 to TRBJ1-2; D not certain. Germline CDR1 MDHEN, CDR2 SYDVKM. The V end was cut by 6 bases, the J end by 5 bases, with 13 bases between. The CDR3 loop spans 13 amino acids. The CDR3 sequence: CASSLLESYGYTF. The CDR3 bases are TGTGCCAGCAGCCTATTAGAGAGTTATGGCTACACCTTC.

CDR3 bases: TGTGCCACCAGCAGAGATTTGGCTAGAGACGAGCAGTACTTC. Its translation: CATSRDLARDEQYF. The V call is TRBV15, the J call TRBJ2-7; D unclear. V was cut by 0 bases and J by 5 bases, with 11 bases left in between. The germline gives CDR1 LNHNV, CDR2 YYDKDF (reference sequence). The CDR3 has 14 amino acids.

This sequence joins TRBV6-1 and TRBJ2-2, with TRBD1 as a possible D gene (6 bases). This CDR3 contains 15 residues. V lost 7 bases to trimming and J lost 7 bases, with 19 bases between them. CDR1 and CDR2 (germline): MNHNS, SASEGT. CDR3 in DNA: TGTGCCAGCACCTTGGGGTGGGGGCAGGGCGGGGAGCTGTTTTTT. Translating it yields CASTLGWGQGGELFF.

Points on this clone: Additional DNA sequences in this sample encode the identical CDR3. The chain recombines TRBV18 with TRBJ2-2, with 12 bases aligning to TRBD2. Looked up from germline, CDR1 is KGHSH and CDR2 is LQKENI. V dropped 3 bases and J dropped 5; count of bases not matched to a gene: 1. This CDR3 contains 15 residues. The chain's CDR3 is CASSPGLAGTGELFF. The CDR3 nucleotides are TGTGCCAGCTCACCCGGACTAGCGGGGACCGGGGAGCTGTTTTTT. Looking up the rest from reference TRBV18 and TRBJ2-2 gives the full variable domain: NAGVMQNPRHLVRRRGQEARLRCSPMKGHSHVYWYRQLPEEGLKFMVYLQKENIIDESGMPKERFSAEFPKEGPSILRIQQVVRGDSAAYFCASSPGLAGTGELFFGEGSRLTVL.

V is TRBV9 and J is TRBJ2-2; D possibly corresponds to TRBD2 (5 bases). This CDR3 comprises 14 residues. Germline V CDR1 and CDR2: SGDLS, YYNGEE. The V gene lost 7 bases and the J gene lost 1 base, with 11 bases spanning the gap. The CDR3 nucleotides read TGTGCCAGCCGATGGACTGGGAACACCGGGGAGCTGTTTTTT. This encodes CASRWTGNTGELFF.

The chain has TRBV5-6 and TRBJ1-1, with TRBD1 as a possible D gene (5 bases). CDR1 SGHDT and CDR2 YYEEEE come from the germline V gene. Deletions cut 4 bases from V and 0 bases from J, with 22 bases between. The CDR3 loop spans 18 amino acids. The DNA for the CDR3 is TGTGCCAGCAGCCGGCGGGGTGGGGGATTCTTTATGAACACTGAAGCTTTCTTT. Its translation: CASSRRGGGFFMNTEAFF.

This chain links TRBV23-1 with TRBJ2-1; TRBD2 matches 9 bases. TRBV23-1 is noted as an ORF with a role that remains uncertain. The junction had 7 bases not matched to a gene; V was cut back by 3 bases and J by 7 bases. This CDR3 is 15 amino acids long. CDR3 coding DNA: TGCGCCAGCAGTCAGGTGGCGGGGGGGCATAATGAGCAGTTCTTC. Protein: CASSQVAGGHNEQFF.

This chain links TRBV6-1 with TRBJ1-4; the match to TRBD1 covers 7 bases. The CDR3 covers 13 residues. Trimming removed 6 bases from V and 6 bases from J; junction bases left unmatched: 4. CDR1 MNHNS and CDR2 SASEGT come from the germline V gene. The DNA for the CDR3 is TGTGCCAGCAGCAGAGACAGGGATGAAAAACTGTTTTTT. Translating it yields CASSRDRDEKLFF.